A selection of T cell receptor beta chains follows, all from one sample in a study of blood T cell repertoires in COVID-19. Method: immunoSEQ multiplex PCR; TCRdb's copy keeps in-frame clones and lacks some. The sample carries over 250,000 clones, more than 75% recorded once. Sequencing used peripheral blood. The source is a middle-aged woman who had recovered from COVID-19. Both conserved end residues are trimmed from each CDR3. Each record gives: V gene, D gene, clone size, CDR3 protein. The D gene is left open where the match is weak. Size is omitted from some rows. Given values are once, few, many or a class for expanded clones.

v_gene: TRBV18; d_gene: TRBD1; abundance: once; CDR3aa: ASSPGGGEKLF
v_gene: TRBV5-6; d_gene: TRBD2; abundance: .; CDR3aa: ASSRGWTSGPDTQY
v_gene: TRBV10-3; d_gene: .; abundance: .; CDR3aa: AIRGPANEKLF
v_gene: TRBV15; d_gene: TRBD1; abundance: .; CDR3aa: ATSRDRTGGYTGELF
v_gene: TRBV21-1; d_gene: .; abundance: .; CDR3aa: ASSKGAAGARSSGANVLT
v_gene: TRBV7-2; d_gene: .; abundance: .; CDR3aa: ASSLVVRNEQF
v_gene: TRBV30; d_gene: .; abundance: .; CDR3aa: AWSPPFLRRYNEQF
v_gene: TRBV7-9; d_gene: TRBD2; abundance: .; CDR3aa: ASSTTSGRAKNIQY
v_gene: TRBV7-9; d_gene: .; abundance: .; CDR3aa: ASSLPGGGAYGYT
v_gene: TRBV4-3; d_gene: TRBD1; abundance: few; CDR3aa: ASSQGAGGGGTEAF
v_gene: TRBV6-5; d_gene: .; abundance: .; CDR3aa: ASSYRVGGTEAF
v_gene: TRBV27; d_gene: .; abundance: .; CDR3aa: ASSLEGSEQF
v_gene: TRBV30; d_gene: .; abundance: .; CDR3aa: AWSPDNSNQPQH
v_gene: TRBV11-2; d_gene: .; abundance: .; CDR3aa: ASSLVGGPTGELF
v_gene: TRBV6-5; d_gene: TRBD2; abundance: .; CDR3aa: ASRPVSGASYEQY
v_gene: TRBV6-5; d_gene: .; abundance: once; CDR3aa: ASRGSGVYEQY
v_gene: TRBV4-1; d_gene: TRBD1; abundance: .; CDR3aa: ASSQDATGGNTGELF
v_gene: TRBV5-4; d_gene: .; abundance: .; CDR3aa: ASSLGGSGWSNQPQH
v_gene: TRBV6-6; d_gene: .; abundance: .; CDR3aa: ASSYVGEAGYT
v_gene: TRBV5-1; d_gene: TRBD1; abundance: .; CDR3aa: ASSWGTGDYEQY
v_gene: TRBV11-2; d_gene: .; abundance: .; CDR3aa: ASSPQGWAAF
v_gene: TRBV7-8; d_gene: .; abundance: few; CDR3aa: ASTAQSGQPQH
v_gene: TRBV30; d_gene: TRBD1; abundance: .; CDR3aa: AWSVGTADRETQY
v_gene: TRBV6-9; d_gene: .; abundance: .; CDR3aa: ASSSPTEAF
v_gene: TRBV5-1; d_gene: TRBD1; abundance: .; CDR3aa: ASSLGQGEQY
v_gene: TRBV12-3/TRBV12-4; d_gene: .; abundance: once; CDR3aa: ASSLLWRDEQF
v_gene: TRBV27; d_gene: .; abundance: .; CDR3aa: ASSATTGELF
v_gene: TRBV7-9; d_gene: .; abundance: .; CDR3aa: ASSFAEGKEKLF
v_gene: TRBV25-1; d_gene: TRBD1; abundance: .; CDR3aa: ASSGTGYGYT
v_gene: TRBV7-6; d_gene: TRBD1; abundance: .; CDR3aa: ASSPTGVGNQPQH
v_gene: TRBV7-9; d_gene: TRBD1; abundance: .; CDR3aa: ASSPTGDTIY